This TCR beta chain was captured by sequencing in a study of blood T cell repertoires in COVID-19. This clone was recorded once. Germline CDR1 reads SQVTM; CDR2 reads ANQGSEA. Trimming pared 4 bases from V and 2 bases from J, leaving 8 bases between. The CDR3 is 12 residues long. Produced via immunoSEQ multiplex PCR; TCRdb's table is partial and in-frame only. The sample records roughly 48,000 clones, more than 70% being singletons. The V and J genes are TRBV29-1 and TRBJ2-5; D might be TRBD1 (6 bases). This TCR was recovered from a woman of 80 years or more with acute or convalescent COVID-19. The sequenced sample was peripheral blood. CDR3 in DNA: TGCAGCGTTGGGGACACTCAAGAGACCCAGTACTTC. It specifies CSVGDTQETQYF.